This TCR beta chain came from a study of cytomegalovirus exposure and HLA in healthy donors. Findings and limits, study-wide: In vitro checks showed that a few CMV-associated chains really do target CMV antigens. Per a later analysis, about 18,000 TCR beta sequences showed association with HLA alleles at 0.05 false discovery rate. Follow-up analysis found HLA locus-dependent TCR association rates, highest for DRB1 and lowest for HLA-C. Compared with the roughly 700-donor mean, an Asian-associated ancestry cluster reportedly had fewer N-insertions, according to a later analysis.

Remarks on this clone: Antigen specificity is unknown.

V was pared by 7 bases and J by 8 bases, with 12 bases between. Germline CDR1 MNHEY, CDR2 SVGAGI. This CDR3 contains 12 residues. PCR was performed using 60 Vbeta and 13 Jbeta primers. The data were produced by immunoSEQ multiplex PCR, yet TCRdb's version contains in-frame clones alone and is incomplete. This sample has over 65,000 clones, with less than 80% found just once. The TCR was taken from a human donor in good health. The rearrangement uses TRBV6-5 and TRBJ2-1; a possible D gene is TRBD1 (6 bases). Sequenced input: PBMCs. CDR3 sequence (DNA): TGTGCCAGCATTGGGGGCCTCGATGAGCAGTTCTTC. Its protein is CASIGGLDEQFF.